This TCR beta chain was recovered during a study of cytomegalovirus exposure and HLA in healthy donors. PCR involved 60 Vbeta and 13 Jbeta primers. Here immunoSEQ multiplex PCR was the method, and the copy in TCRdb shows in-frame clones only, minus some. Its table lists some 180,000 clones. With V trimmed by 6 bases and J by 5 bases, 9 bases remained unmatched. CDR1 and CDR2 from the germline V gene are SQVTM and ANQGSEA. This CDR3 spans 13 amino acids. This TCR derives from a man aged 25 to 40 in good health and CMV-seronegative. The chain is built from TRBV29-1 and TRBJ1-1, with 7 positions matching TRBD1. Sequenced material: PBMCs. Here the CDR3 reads CSVTIQGWTEAFF. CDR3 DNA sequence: TGCAGCGTAACGATACAGGGGTGGACTGAAGCTTTCTTT.